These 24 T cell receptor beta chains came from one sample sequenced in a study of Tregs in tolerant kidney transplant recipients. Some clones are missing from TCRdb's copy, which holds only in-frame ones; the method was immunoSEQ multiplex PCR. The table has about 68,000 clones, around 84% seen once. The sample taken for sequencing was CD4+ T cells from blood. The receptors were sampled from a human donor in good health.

The CDR3 protein is CAARTGNNSPLHF. The DNA of the CDR3 is TGTGCCGCCAGGACAGGGAACAATTCACCCCTCCACTTT. V gene TRBV19 combines with J gene TRBJ1-6; TRBD1 agrees at 8 bases. Trimming removed 11 bases from V and 7 bases from J; junction bases left unmatched: 7. Germline V gene data show CDR1 as LNHDA and CDR2 as SQIVND (reference sequence). This CDR3 has 13 amino acids.

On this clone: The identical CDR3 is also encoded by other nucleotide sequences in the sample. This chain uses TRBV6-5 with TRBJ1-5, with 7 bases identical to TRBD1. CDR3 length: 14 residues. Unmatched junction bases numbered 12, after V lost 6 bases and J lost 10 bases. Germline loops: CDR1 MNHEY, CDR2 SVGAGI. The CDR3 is CASSSRQGGQPQHF. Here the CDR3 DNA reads TGTGCCAGCAGCTCAAGACAGGGCGGGCAACCCCAGCATTTT.

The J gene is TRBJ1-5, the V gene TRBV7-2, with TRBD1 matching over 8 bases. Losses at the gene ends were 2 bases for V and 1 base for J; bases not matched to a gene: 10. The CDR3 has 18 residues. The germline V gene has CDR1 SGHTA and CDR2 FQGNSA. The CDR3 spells CASSLFFRDRRSNQPQHF. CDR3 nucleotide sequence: TGTGCCAGCAGCTTATTTTTCCGGGACAGGCGGAGCAATCAGCCCCAGCATTTT.

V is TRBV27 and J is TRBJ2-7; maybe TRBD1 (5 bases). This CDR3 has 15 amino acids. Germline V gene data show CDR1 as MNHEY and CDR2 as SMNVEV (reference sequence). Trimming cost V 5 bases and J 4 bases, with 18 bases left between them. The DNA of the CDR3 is TGTGCCAGCAGTCGCTCATGGCAGGGCATATACGAGCAGTACTTC. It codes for CASSRSWQGIYEQYF.

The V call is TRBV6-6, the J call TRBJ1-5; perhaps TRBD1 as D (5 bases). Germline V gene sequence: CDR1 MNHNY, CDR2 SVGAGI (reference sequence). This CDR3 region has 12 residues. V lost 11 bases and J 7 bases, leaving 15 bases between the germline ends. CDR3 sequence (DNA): TGTGCCGTGAGGTGGGGGGAACAGCCCCAGCATTTT. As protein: CAVRWGEQPQHF.

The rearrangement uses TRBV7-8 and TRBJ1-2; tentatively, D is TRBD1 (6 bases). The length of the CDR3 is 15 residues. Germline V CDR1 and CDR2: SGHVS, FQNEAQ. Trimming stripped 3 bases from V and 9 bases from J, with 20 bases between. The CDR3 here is CASSLRGQGRRSYTF. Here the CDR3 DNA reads TGTGCCAGCAGCTTGAGGGGCCAGGGGCGTAGGAGCTACACCTTC.

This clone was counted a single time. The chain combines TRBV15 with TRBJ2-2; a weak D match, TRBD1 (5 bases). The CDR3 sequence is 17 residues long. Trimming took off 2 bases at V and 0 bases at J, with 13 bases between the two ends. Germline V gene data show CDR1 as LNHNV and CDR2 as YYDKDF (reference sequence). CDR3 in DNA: TGTGCCACCAGCAGACCTTCAGGGCCCCCGAACACCGGGGAGCTGTTTTTT. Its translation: CATSRPSGPPNTGELFF. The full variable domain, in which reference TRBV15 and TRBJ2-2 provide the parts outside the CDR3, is DAMVIQNPRYQVTQFGKPVTLSCSQTLNHNVMYWYQQKSSQAPKLLFHYYDKDFNNEADTPDNFQSRRPNTSFCFLDIRSPGLGDTAMYLCATSRPSGPPNTGELFFGEGSRLTVL.

The DNA for the CDR3 is TGTGCCACCAGCCTATTATGGGGGTTAGCTTTCTTT. It codes for CATSLLWGLAFF. The V call is TRBV15, the J call TRBJ1-1; tentative D call: TRBD1 (5 bases). Trimming left V 5 bases short and J 10 bases short, with 14 bases between. Germline CDR1 reads LNHNV; CDR2 reads YYDKDF (reference sequence). The CDR3 is made up of 12 amino acids.

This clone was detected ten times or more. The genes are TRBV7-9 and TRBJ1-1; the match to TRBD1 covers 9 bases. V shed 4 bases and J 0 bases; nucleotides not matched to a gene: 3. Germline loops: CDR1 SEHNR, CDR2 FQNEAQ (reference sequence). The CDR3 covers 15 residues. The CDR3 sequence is CASSYGTGMNTEAFF. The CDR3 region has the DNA TGTGCCAGCAGCTATGGGACAGGGATGAACACTGAAGCTTTCTTT. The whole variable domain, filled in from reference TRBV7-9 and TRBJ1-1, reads DTGVSQNPRHKITKRGQNVTFRCDPISEHNRLYWYRQTLGQGPEFLTYFQNEAQLEKSRLLSDRFSAERPKGSFSTLEIQRTEQGDSAMYLCASSYGTGMNTEAFFGQGTRLTVV.

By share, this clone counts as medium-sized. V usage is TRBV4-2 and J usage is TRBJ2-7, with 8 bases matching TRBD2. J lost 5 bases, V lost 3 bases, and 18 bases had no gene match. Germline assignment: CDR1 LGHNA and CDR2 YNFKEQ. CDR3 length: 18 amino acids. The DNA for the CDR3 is TGTGCCAGCAGCCATCCCTACGGGGGGGCGGGAGTCGGCGACGAGCAGTACTTC. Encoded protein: CASSHPYGGAGVGDEQYF.

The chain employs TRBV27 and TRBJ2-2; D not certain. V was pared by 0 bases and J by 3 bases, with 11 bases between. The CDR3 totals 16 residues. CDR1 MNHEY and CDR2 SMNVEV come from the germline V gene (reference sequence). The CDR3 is CASSLSGNLYTGELFF. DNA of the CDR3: TGTGCCAGCAGTTTATCGGGGAACCTTTACACCGGGGAGCTGTTTTTT.

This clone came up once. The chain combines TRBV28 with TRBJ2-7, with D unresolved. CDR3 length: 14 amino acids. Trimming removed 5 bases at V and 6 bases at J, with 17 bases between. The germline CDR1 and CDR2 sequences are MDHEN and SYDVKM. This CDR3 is CASSPLNTDAEQYF. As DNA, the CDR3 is TGTGCCAGCAGTCCATTAAATACAGATGCCGAGCAGTACTTC. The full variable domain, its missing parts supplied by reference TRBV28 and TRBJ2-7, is DVKVTQSSRYLVKRTGEKVFLECVQDMDHENMFWYRQDPGLGLRLIYFSYDVKMKEKGDIPEGYSVSREKKERFSLILESASTNQTSMYLCASSPLNTDAEQYFGPGTRLTVT.

The DNA for the CDR3 is TGTGCCAGCAGCCCAGGTTATGGGGCCAACGTCCTGACTTTC. This codes for CASSPGYGANVLTF. The J gene is TRBJ2-6, the V gene TRBV7-2; D is ambiguous. Trimming cost V 5 bases and J 3 bases, with 8 bases left between them. The CDR3 contains 14 residues. Germline CDR1 reads SGHTA; CDR2 reads FQGNSA.

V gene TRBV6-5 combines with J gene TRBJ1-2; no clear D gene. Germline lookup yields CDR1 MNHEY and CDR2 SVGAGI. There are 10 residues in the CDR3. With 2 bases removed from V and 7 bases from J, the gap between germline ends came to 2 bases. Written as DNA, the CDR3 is TGTGCCAGCAGTTACGGTGGCTACACCTTC. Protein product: CASSYGGYTF.

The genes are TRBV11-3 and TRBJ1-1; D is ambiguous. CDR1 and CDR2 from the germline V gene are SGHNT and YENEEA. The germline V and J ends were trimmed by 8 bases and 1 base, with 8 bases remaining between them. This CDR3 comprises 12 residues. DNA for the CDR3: TGTGCCAGCCCGGGTAAGAACACTGAAGCTTTCTTT. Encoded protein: CASPGKNTEAFF.

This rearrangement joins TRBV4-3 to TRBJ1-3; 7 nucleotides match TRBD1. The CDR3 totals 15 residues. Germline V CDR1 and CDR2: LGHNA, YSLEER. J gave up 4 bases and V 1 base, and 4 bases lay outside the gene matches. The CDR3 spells CASSQAPGQGNTIYF. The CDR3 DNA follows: TGCGCCAGCAGCCAAGCACCGGGACAGGGAAACACCATATATTTT.

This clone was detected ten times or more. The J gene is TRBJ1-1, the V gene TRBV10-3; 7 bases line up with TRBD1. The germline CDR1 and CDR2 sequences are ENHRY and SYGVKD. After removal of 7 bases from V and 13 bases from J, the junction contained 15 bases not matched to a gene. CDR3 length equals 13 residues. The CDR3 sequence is CAINLPGTVELFF. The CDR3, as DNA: TGTGCCATCAACCTACCGGGGACAGTTGAGCTTTTCTTT.

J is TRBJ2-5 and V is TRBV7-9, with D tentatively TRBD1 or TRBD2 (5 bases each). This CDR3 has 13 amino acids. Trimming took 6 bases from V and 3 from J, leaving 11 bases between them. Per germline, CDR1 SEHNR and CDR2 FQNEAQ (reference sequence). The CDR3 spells CASRGVAKETQYF. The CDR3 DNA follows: TGTGCCAGCAGGGGGGTAGCAAAAGAGACCCAGTACTTC.

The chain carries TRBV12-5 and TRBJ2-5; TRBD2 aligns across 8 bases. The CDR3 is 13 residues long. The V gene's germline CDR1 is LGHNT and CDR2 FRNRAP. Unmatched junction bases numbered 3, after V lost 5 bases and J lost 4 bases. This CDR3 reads CASGRTSLETQYF. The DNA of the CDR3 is TGTGCTAGTGGTCGGACTAGCCTAGAGACCCAGTACTTC.

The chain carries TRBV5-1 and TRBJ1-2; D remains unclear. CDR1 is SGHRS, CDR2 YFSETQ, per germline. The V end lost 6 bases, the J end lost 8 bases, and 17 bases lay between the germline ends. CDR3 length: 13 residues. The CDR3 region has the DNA TGCGCCAGCACTCTGAATCCAGTATTGGGCTACACCTTC. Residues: CASTLNPVLGYTF.

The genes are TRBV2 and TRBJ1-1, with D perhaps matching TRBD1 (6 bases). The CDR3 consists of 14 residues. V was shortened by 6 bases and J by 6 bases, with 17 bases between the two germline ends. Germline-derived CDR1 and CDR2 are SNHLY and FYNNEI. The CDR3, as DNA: TGTGCCAGCAGCTTAGAACCGGGGGGCGCTGAAGCTTTCTTT. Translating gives CASSLEPGGAEAFF.

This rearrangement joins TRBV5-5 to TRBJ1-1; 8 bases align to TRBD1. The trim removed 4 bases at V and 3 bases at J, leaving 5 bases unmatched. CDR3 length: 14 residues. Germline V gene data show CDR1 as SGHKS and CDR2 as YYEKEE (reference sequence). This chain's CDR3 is CASSRTGLDTEAFF. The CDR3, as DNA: TGTGCCAGCAGCCGGACAGGGTTGGACACTGAAGCTTTCTTT.

The CDR3 sequence: CASKPTGNTDTQYF. CDR3 coding DNA: TGTGCCAGCAAACCTACAGGGAATACAGATACGCAGTATTTT. V gene TRBV11-3 combines with J gene TRBJ2-3; TRBD1 is a possible D gene (6 bases). This CDR3 has 14 amino acids. V lost 7 bases, J lost 3 bases, and 14 bases lay in between. Germline assignment: CDR1 SGHNT and CDR2 YENEEA.

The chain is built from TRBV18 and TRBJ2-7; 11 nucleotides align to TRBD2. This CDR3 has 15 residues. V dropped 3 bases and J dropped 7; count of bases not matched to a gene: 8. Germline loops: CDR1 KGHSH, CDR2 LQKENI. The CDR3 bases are TGTGCCAGCTCACCGGGACTAGCGGAGGGTTGGGAGCAGTACTTC. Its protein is CASSPGLAEGWEQYF.